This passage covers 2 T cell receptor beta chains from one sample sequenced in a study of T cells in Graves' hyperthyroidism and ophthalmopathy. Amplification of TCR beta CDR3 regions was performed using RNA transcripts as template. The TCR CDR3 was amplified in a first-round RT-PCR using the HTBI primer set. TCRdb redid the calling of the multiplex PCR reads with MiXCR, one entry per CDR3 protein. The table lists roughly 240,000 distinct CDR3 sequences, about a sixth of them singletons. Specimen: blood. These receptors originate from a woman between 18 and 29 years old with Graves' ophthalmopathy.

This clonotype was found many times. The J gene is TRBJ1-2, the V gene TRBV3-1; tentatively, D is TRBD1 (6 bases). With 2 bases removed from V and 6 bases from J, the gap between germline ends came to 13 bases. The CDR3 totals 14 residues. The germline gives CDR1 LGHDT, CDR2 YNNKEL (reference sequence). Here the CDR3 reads CASSQTGAGNGYTF. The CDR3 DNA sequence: TGTGCCAGCAGCCAAACGGGGGCTGGGAATGGCTACACCTTC.

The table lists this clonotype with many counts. The DNA for the CDR3 is TGTGCCAGCAGCCAATTCTCAATTACGGACGGCGACACCATATATTTT. Translation gives CASSQFSITDGDTIYF. This sequence joins TRBV3-1 and TRBJ1-3; unclear D gene. V lost 2 bases to trimming and J lost 8 bases, with 19 bases between them. This CDR3 contains 16 residues. Germline V lookup: CDR1 LGHDT, CDR2 YNNKEL (reference sequence).